This T cell receptor beta chain derives from a study of cytomegalovirus exposure and HLA in healthy donors. Whole-study findings and limits: Most of the CMV-associated TCR beta chains (in a later analysis) appeared to be HLA-restricted. Researchers catalogued roughly 170 TCR beta chains as cytomegalovirus-associated. Later analysis showed TCR association rates varying by HLA locus, highest for DRB1 and lowest for HLA-C. Most TCR sequences showed up rarely, but some public TCRs showed up in many donors.

Looked up from germline, CDR1 is SGHVS and CDR2 is FNYEAQ. V dropped 5 bases and J dropped 5 bases, with 9 bases sitting between them. The CDR3 totals 12 residues. Remarks on this clone: Its antigen is still unknown.

Primers for the PCR totalled 60 Vbeta and 13 Jbeta. The method was immunoSEQ multiplex PCR; TCRdb's version includes in-frame clones alone and lacks a portion of them. The sample lists about 160,000 clones, roughly 80% occurring once. V usage is TRBV7-6 and J usage is TRBJ1-2; D remains unclear. The TCR was taken from a man in his forties in good health and CMV-seronegative. The sample comprised PBMCs. The CDR3 DNA sequence: TGTGCCAGCAGCCCTGCGGAGTATGGCTACACCTTC. It encodes CASSPAEYGYTF. Filled out from reference TRBV7-6 and TRBJ1-2, the complete variable domain reads GAGVSQSPRYKVTKRGQDVALRCDPISGHVSLYWYRQALGQGPEFLTYFNYEAQQDKSGLPNDRFSAERPEGSISTLTIQRTEQRDSAMYRCASSPAEYGYTFGSGTRLTVV.